The rows below give T cell receptor beta chains drawn from one sample of a study of shared clonotypes between healthy human individuals. Produced via immunoSEQ multiplex PCR; TCRdb's table is partial and in-frame only. The data hold approximately 980,000 clones, with less than 85% observed a single time. The specimen sequenced was memory CD4+ T cells sorted from blood. All receptors derive from a man younger than 35 in good health. CDR3s include the opening cysteine and the closing phenylalanine or tryptophan. D genes are given only for firm matches. Clone size is given for some rows only: seen once, a few or many times, or a class if the clone is expanded.

clone_size d_call j_call v_call cdr3_aa cdr3_nt
. . TRBJ1-2 TRBV5-1 CASTQDGANYGYTF TGCGCCAGCACCCAGGACGGGGCTAACTATGGCTACACCTTC
. . TRBJ2-6 TRBV29-1 CSVAGQSGANVLTF TGCAGCGTTGCTGGACAGTCTGGGGCCAACGTCCTGACTTTC
few TRBD2 TRBJ2-4 TRBV10-3 CAISESGGAGGAKNIQYF TGTGCCATCAGTGAGTCAGGGGGAGCGGGAGGTGCCAAAAACATTCAGTACTTC
. TRBD1 TRBJ1-3 TRBV19 CASSTGTAGNTIYF TGTGCCAGTAGTACCGGGACAGCTGGAAACACCATATATTTT
. . TRBJ2-3 TRBV29-1 CSVDLGLSTDTQYF TGCAGCGTTGACTTGGGACTTAGCACAGATACGCAGTATTTT
. . TRBJ1-1 TRBV19 CASSPNLRAHTEAFF TGTGCCAGTAGTCCCAACCTCCGGGCCCACACTGAAGCTTTCTTT
. TRBD1 TRBJ1-5 TRBV4-1 CASSKDRFNQPQHF TGCGCCAGCTCCAAGGACAGGTTCAATCAGCCCCAGCATTTT
few . TRBJ1-1 TRBV7-9 CASSLDTDMTKAFF TGTGCCAGCAGCTTAGACACCGACATGACCAAAGCTTTCTTT
. TRBD1 TRBJ1-2 TRBV10-2 CATSLDRVSYGYTF TGCGCCACCTCTCTCGACAGGGTTAGCTATGGCTACACCTTC
. . TRBJ1-2 TRBV7-2 CASSFNGGGYGYTF TGTGCCAGCAGCTTCAATGGGGGCGGCTATGGCTACACCTTC